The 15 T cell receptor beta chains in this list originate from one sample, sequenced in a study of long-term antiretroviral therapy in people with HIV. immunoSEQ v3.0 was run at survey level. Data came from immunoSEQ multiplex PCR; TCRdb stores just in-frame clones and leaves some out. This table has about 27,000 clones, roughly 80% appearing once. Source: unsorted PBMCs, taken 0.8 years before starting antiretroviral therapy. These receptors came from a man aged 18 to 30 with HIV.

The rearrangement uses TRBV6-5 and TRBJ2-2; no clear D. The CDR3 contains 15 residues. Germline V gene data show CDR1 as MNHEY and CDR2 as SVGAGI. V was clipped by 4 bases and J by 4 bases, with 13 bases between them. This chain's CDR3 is CASSSDPTGTGELFF. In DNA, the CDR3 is TGTGCCAGCAGTTCCGACCCGACGGGCACCGGGGAGCTGTTTTTT.

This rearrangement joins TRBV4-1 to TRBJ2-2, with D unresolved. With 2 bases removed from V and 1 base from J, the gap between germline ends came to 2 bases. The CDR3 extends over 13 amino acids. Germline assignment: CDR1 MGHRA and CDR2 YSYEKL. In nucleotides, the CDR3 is TGCGCCAGCAGCCAACTGAACACCGGGGAGCTGTTTTTT. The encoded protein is CASSQLNTGELFF.

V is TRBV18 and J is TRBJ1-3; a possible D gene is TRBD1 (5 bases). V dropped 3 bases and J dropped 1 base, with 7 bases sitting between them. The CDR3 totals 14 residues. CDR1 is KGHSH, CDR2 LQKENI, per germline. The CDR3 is CASSPDSSGNTIYF. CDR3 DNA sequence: TGTGCCAGCTCACCCGACAGTTCTGGAAACACCATATATTTT.

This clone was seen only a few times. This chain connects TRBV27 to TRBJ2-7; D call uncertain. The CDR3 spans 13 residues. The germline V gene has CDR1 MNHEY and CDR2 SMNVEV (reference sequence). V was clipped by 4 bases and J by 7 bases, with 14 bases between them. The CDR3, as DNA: TGTGCCAGCAGTTGGTCGTCAGTTCGGGAGCAGTACTTC. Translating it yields CASSWSSVREQYF.

The CDR3, as DNA: TGCGCCAGCAGTGAAGGACTAGCGGGGGGCCAGACCTTCACAGATACGCAGTATTTT. Translation gives CASSEGLAGGQTFTDTQYF. This chain joins TRBV10-1 and TRBJ2-3, with 14 bases identical to TRBD2. The ends lost 3 bases at V and 2 bases at J; junction bases unmatched: 10. CDR1 is WNHNN, CDR2 SYGVQD, per germline (reference sequence). CDR3 length equals 19 residues.

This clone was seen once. CDR3 coding DNA: TGTGCCAGCAGCCCCCCTAGCGGGAGGGCCGGGTCCTACAATGAGCAGTTCTTC. It is translated as CASSPPSGRAGSYNEQFF. The chain recombines TRBV11-2 with TRBJ2-1; 12 nucleotides agree with TRBD2. The V and J ends lost 5 bases and 1 base, in that order; junction bases with no gene match: 9. CDR3 length equals 18 residues. Germline V CDR1 and CDR2: SGHAT, FQNNGV.

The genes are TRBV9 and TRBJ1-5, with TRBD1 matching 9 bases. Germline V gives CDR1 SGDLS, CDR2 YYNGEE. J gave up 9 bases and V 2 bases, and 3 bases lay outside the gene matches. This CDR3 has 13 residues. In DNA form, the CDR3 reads TGTGCCAGCAGCGTCGGGACAGGGTCGCCCCAGCATTTT. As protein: CASSVGTGSPQHF.

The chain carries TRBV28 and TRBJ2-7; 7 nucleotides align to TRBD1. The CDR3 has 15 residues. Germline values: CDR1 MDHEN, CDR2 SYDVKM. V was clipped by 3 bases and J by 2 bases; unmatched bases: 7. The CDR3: CASSLASTGTYEQYF. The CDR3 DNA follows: TGTGCCAGCAGTTTGGCGTCGACAGGGACCTACGAGCAGTACTTC.

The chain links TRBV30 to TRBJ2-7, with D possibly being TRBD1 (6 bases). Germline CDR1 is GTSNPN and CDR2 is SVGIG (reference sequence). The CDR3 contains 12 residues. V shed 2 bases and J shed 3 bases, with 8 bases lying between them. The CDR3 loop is CAWSWDNYEQYF. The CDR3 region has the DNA TGTGCCTGGAGTTGGGACAACTACGAGCAGTACTTC. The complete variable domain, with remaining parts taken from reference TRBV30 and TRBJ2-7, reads SQTIHQWPATLVQPVGSPLSLECTVEGTSNPNLYWYRQAAGRGLQLLFYSVGIGQISSEVPQNLSASRPQDRQFILSSKKLLLSDSGFYLCAWSWDNYEQYFGPGTRLTVT.

The CDR3 reads CASSLFLNQPQHF. CDR3 coding DNA: TGTGCCAGCAGTTTATTCCTCAATCAGCCCCAGCATTTT. J is TRBJ1-5 and V is TRBV28; the D is unclear. The CDR3 has 13 residues. The germline V gene encodes CDR1 MDHEN and CDR2 SYDVKM. The V end was cut by 1 base, the J end by 3 bases, with 4 bases between.

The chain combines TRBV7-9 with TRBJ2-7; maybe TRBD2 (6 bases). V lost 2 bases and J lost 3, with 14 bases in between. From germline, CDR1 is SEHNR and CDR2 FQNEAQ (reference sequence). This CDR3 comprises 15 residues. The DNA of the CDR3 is TGTGCCAGCAGCTTACCGGGACTGGGGGGCTACGAGCAGTACTTC. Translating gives CASSLPGLGGYEQYF.

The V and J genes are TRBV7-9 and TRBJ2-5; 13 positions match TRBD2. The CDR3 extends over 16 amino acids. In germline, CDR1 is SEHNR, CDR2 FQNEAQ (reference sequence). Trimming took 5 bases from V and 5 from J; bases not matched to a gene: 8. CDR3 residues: CASSQRLAGGKETQYF. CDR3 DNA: TGTGCCAGCAGCCAAAGACTAGCGGGGGGTAAGGAGACCCAGTACTTC. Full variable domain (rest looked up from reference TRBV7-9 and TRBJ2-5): DTGVSQNPRHKITKRGQNVTFRCDPISEHNRLYWYRQTLGQGPEFLTYFQNEAQLEKSRLLSDRFSAERPKGSFSTLEIQRTEQGDSAMYLCASSQRLAGGKETQYFGPGTRLLVL.

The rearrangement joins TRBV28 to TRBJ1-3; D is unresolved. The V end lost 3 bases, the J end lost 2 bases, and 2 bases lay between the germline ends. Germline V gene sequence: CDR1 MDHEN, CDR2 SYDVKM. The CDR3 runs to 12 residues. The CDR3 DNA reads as TGTGCCAGCAGTTTCACTGGAAACACCATATATTTT. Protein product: CASSFTGNTIYF.

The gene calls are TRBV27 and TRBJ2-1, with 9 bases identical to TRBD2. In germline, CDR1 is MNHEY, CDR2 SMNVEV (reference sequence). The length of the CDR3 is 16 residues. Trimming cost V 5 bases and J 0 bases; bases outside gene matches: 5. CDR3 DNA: TGTGCCAGCAGTGCAAAGACTAGCGGCTCCTACAATGAGCAGTTCTTC. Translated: CASSAKTSGSYNEQFF.

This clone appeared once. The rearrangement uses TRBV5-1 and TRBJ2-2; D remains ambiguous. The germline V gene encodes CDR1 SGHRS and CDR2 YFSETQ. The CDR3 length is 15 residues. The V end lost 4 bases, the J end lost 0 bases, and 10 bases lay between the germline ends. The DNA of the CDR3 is TGCGCCAGCAGCCCGTTGACATCGAACACCGGGGAGCTGTTTTTT. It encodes CASSPLTSNTGELFF.